One and the same sample provided the 9 T cell receptor beta chains below, sequenced in a study of long-term antiretroviral therapy in people with HIV. Run at survey level, the immunoSEQ assay was version v3.0. TCRdb's copy holds only in-frame clones and misses some; the assay was immunoSEQ multiplex PCR. The sample shows about 33,000 clones, around 97% of them seen only once. Source: unsorted PBMCs, taken 6.9 years after starting antiretroviral therapy. The receptors shown here come from a man under 40 with HIV.

V and J are TRBV10-3 and TRBJ1-2; no reliable D call. CDR1 and CDR2 from the germline V gene are ENHRY and SYGVKD. CDR3 length: 15 residues. Between the trimmed V and J ends, which lost 2 bases and 4 bases, there was a span of 14 bases. CDR3 in amino acids: CAISEGLGRSYGYTF. In DNA form, the CDR3 reads TGTGCCATCAGTGAGGGGTTAGGCAGGAGCTATGGCTACACCTTC.

The count of this clone is one. The rearrangement links TRBV27 to TRBJ2-2; tentatively, D is TRBD1 (5 bases). CDR1 is MNHEY and CDR2 is SMNVEV in the germline V gene (reference sequence). This CDR3 is 15 amino acids long. Trimming stripped 8 bases from V and 0 bases from J, with 13 bases between. Here the CDR3 DNA reads TGTGCCAGCCAGGGCCGACAGTCGAACACCGGGGAGCTGTTTTTT. Its translation is CASQGRQSNTGELFF.

The J gene is TRBJ2-5, the V gene TRBV5-1; unclear D gene. The germline gives CDR1 SGHRS, CDR2 YFSETQ. The CDR3 sequence is 16 residues long. Between the trimmed V and J ends, which lost 0 bases and 0 bases, there was a span of 12 bases. The CDR3 here is CASSLEPSDYQETQYF. The CDR3 coding sequence is TGCGCCAGCAGCTTGGAACCTAGTGACTACCAAGAGACCCAGTACTTC.

The V and J genes are TRBV5-1 and TRBJ2-5; D not resolved. Trimming cost V 7 bases and J 3 bases, with 13 bases left between them. The V gene's germline CDR1 is SGHRS and CDR2 YFSETQ. The CDR3 extends over 13 amino acids. CDR3 region: CASFNIEEETQYF. In DNA, the CDR3 is TGCGCCAGCTTCAACATCGAGGAAGAGACCCAGTACTTC.

The chain employs TRBV29-1 and TRBJ1-2; tentative D call: TRBD1 (5 bases). CDR1 and CDR2 from the germline V gene are SQVTM and ANQGSEA. The CDR3 runs 15 residues. V was clipped by 7 bases and J by 0 bases, with 18 bases between them. CDR3 amino acids: CSAFAGPYTNYGYTF. The CDR3 region has the DNA TGCAGCGCATTTGCGGGGCCTTACACTAACTATGGCTACACCTTC. Full variable domain (missing parts from reference TRBV29-1 and TRBJ1-2): SAVISQKPSRDICQRGTSLTIQCQVDSQVTMMFWYRQQPGQSLTLIATANQGSEATYESGFVIDKFPISRPNLTFSTLTVSNMSPEDSSIYLCSAFAGPYTNYGYTFGSGTRLTVV.

The chain has TRBV12-1 and TRBJ2-7; no check of the table's D call, TRBD1, against the DNA was made. TRBV12-1 is a listed pseudogene. CDR3 length equals 16 residues. CDR3 DNA sequence: TGTGCCAGCAGTCACTTCCTGGACAGGGCCTCCTACGAGCAGTACTTC. This gives the protein CASSHFLDRASYEQYF.

The chain joins TRBV9 to TRBJ2-7; no clear D. The CDR3 length is 13 residues. Germline V lookup: CDR1 SGDLS, CDR2 YYNGEE. V was clipped by 3 bases and J by 3 bases, with 10 bases between them. CDR3 sequence: CASSGSTNYEQYF. The CDR3, as DNA: TGTGCCAGCAGCGGGAGTACCAACTACGAGCAGTACTTC.

The chain links TRBV13 to TRBJ1-1; D remains ambiguous. CDR1 and CDR2 (germline): PRHDT, FYEKMQ (reference sequence). Trimming removed 3 bases at V and 1 base at J, with 9 bases between. The CDR3 contains 14 residues. CDR3 bases: TGTGCCAGCAGCTTTGGCAGACAGAACACTGAAGCTTTCTTT. Protein sequence: CASSFGRQNTEAFF. Filled out from reference TRBV13 and TRBJ1-1, the complete variable domain reads AAGVIQSPRHLIKEKRETATLKCYPIPRHDTVYWYQQGPGQDPQFLISFYEKMQSDKGSIPDRFSAQQFSDYHSELNMSSLELGDSALYFCASSFGRQNTEAFFGQGTRLTVV.

The V call is TRBV7-8, the J call TRBJ1-1, with TRBD1 identical over 7 bases. This CDR3 is 16 amino acids long. The trim removed 4 bases at V and 1 base at J, leaving 9 bases unmatched. CDR1 and CDR2 (germline): SGHVS, FQNEAQ. CDR3 coding DNA: TGTGCCAGCAGCTCAGGGGGGGGACACTGGAACACTGAAGCTTTCTTT. Protein: CASSSGGGHWNTEAFF.